This T cell receptor beta chain originates from a study of T-cell memory formation after mild COVID-19 (dated by TCRdb to the early 2020s). Study-wide context: TCR sequence clusters from the two donors were largely donor specific. T-cell clones expanding and contracting after mild COVID-19 in a couple of donors were tracked by longitudinal TCRalpha and TCRbeta repertoire sequencing. The cohort was made up of two young adult volunteers, one female and one male, who were previously healthy.

This clonotype was detected many times. Its cognate antigen has yet to be identified. Base-call qualities are not available, and no considerably larger clone is one nucleotide away. Points the paper makes about the study in general: Only a couple of mild cases were covered by the study, and larger cohorts that include severe cases with pre-infection samples were considered necessary. Contracting CD4+ clones were located mainly in the CM and EM memory subsets, whereas CD8+ clones were found to be enriched in EMRA. SARS-CoV-2 specificity was not confirmed for the second-wave clones peaking on day 37. Some responding clones were detected in pre-infection memory, suggesting pre-existing cross-reactive memory T cells joined the SARS-CoV-2 response. Clones contracting from day 15 to 85 had balanced CD4/CD8 phenotypes, while a second wave expanding from day 15 to 37 was biased towards CD4+.

Ficoll-Paque density gradient centrifugation was the method used to isolate PBMCs. Reading from cysteine to phenylalanine, the CDR3 counts 16 amino acids. Only the CDR3 part of the read is kept: 48 bases, read in frame from the first base. V is cut by 0 bases and J by 5 bases, and the space between the germline ends is 17 bases. From the germline V gene, CDR1 is SGHRS and CDR2 is YFSETQ. Sequencer: Illumina NovaSeq 6000. cDNA libraries for TCRalpha and TCRbeta were prepared by 5'RACE using constant-segment primers, with sample barcodes and unique molecular identifiers added. Trizol reagent was used to extract RNA from every sample. The libraries were amplified in two PCR steps, and the second step added a second sample barcode and Illumina TruSeq adapters. Sequencing of the libraries was done on an Illumina NovaSeq, producing 2 x 150 bp paired-end reads. Processing in the source paper ran as follows. Reads were demultiplexed and collapsed into UMI-guided consensus sequences with migec v1.2.7. Using mixcr v2.1.11, UMI consensuses were aligned to TRA and TRB V and J templates and then assembled into clonotypes. Clonotypes were classified as expanded or contracted when called significant by both edgeR and NoisET, with noise models trained on biological replicates. For edgeR calls, the cutoffs were a false discovery rate-adjusted p below 0.01 and a log2 fold-change threshold of 1. As an exploratory analysis of dynamics, max-normalized trajectories of the 1000 most abundant clonotypes were examined by PCA with hierarchical clustering. Separately sequenced CD4+ and CD8+ repertoires were used to assign the CD4 or CD8 phenotype of responding clones. The public reads were reprocessed in TCRdb via fastp at Q25 and MiXCR, keeping in-frame beta chains. Identical CDR3 protein sequences are pooled into one entry, listed with their most common genes and DNA. For this entry, the V and J calls and clone size follow TCRdb and not the study's own pipeline. For this sample the table gives about 130,000 distinct CDR3 sequences, of which less than 6.5% were detected only once. The ten top clones hold approximately 2% of the sample.

This sequence uses TRBV5-1 and TRBJ1-2; no D segment can be confidently identified. The TCR originated in an adult woman who had mild COVID-19 (a few samples of this study predate the infection). The sample titles of this study are shuffled in the database, so cell type and time point are left out; the donor was told from shared clones. The sample comprised PBMCs or a T cell subset sorted from them (not recorded which). The CDR3 protein is CASSLVAGWSSYGYTF. The nucleotide sequence reads as follows: TGCGCCAGCAGCTTGGTTGCGGGGTGGTCGTCTTATGGCTACACCTTC.